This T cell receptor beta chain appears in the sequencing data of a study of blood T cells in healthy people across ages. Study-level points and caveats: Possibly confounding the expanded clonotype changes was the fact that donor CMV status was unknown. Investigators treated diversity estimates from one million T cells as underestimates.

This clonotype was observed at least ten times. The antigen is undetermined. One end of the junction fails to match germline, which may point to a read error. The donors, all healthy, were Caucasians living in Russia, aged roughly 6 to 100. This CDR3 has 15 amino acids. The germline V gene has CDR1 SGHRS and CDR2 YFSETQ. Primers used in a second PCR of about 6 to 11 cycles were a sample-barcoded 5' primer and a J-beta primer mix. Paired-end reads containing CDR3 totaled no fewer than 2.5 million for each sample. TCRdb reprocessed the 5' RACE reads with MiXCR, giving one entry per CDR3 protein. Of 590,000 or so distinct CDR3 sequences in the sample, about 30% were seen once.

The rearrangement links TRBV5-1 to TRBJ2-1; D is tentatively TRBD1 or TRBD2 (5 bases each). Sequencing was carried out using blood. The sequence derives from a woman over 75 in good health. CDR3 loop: CASSLDGTSYNEQFF. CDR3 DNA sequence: TGTGCCAGCAGCTTAGACGGGACGTCCTACAATGAGCAGTTCTTC.